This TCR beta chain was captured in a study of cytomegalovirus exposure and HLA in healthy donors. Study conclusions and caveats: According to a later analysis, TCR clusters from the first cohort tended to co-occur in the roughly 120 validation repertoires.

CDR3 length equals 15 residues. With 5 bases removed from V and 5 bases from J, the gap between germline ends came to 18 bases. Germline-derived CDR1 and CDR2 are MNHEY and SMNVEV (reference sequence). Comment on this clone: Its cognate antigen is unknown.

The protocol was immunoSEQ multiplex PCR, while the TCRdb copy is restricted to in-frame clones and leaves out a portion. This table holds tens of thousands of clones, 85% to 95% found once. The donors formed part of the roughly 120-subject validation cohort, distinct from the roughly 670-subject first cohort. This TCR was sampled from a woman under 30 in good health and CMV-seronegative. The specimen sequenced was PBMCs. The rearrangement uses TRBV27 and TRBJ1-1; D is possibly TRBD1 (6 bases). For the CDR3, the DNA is TGTGCCAGCAGTCACCTCCCCGGGACAACAACTGAAGCTTTCTTT. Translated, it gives CASSHLPGTTTEAFF.